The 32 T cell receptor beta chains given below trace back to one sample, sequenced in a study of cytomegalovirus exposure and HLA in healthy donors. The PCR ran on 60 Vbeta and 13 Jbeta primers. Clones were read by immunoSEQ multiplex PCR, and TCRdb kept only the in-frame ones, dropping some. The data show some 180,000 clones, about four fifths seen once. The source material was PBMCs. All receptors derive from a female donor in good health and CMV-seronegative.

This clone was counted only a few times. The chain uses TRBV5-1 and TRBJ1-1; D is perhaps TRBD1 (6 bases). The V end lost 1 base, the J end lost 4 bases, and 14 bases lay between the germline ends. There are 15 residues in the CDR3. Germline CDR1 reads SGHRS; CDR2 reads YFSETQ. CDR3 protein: CASSLSTGLGTEAFF. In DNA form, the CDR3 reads TGCGCCAGCAGCTTGTCGACAGGATTGGGCACTGAAGCTTTCTTT.

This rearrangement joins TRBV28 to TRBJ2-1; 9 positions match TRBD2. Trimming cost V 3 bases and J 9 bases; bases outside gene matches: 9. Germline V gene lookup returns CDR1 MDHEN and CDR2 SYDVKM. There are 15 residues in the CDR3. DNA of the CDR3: TGTGCCAGCAGTTTCAAGCGGGAGGTGGGGGTTGAGCAGTTCTTC. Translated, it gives CASSFKREVGVEQFF.

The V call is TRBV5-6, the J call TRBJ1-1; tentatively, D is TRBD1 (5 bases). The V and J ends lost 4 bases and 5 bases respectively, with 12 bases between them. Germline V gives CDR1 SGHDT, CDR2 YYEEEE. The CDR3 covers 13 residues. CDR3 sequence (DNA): TGTGCCAGCAGCGCCGGGGGGAGGACTGAAGCTTTCTTT. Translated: CASSAGGRTEAFF.

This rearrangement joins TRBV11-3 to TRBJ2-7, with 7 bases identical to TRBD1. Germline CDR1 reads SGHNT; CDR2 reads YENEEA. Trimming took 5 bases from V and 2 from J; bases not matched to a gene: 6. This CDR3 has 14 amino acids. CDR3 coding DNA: TGTGCCAGCAGCCCAGACAGGGTAACCTACGAGCAGTACTTC. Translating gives CASSPDRVTYEQYF.

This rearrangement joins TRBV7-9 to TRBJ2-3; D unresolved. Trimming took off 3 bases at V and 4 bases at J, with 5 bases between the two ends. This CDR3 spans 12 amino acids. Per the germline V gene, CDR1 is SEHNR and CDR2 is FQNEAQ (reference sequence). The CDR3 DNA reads TGTGCCAGCAGCTTGAGAGCAGATACGCAGTATTTT. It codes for CASSLRADTQYF.

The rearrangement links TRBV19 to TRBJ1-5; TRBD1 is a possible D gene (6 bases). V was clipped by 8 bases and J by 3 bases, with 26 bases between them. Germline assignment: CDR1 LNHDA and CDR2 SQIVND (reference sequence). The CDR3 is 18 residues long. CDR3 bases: TGTGCCAGTCGCCCAGGGCAGGGGATGTACAAGCTCAATCAGCCCCAGCATTTT. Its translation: CASRPGQGMYKLNQPQHF.

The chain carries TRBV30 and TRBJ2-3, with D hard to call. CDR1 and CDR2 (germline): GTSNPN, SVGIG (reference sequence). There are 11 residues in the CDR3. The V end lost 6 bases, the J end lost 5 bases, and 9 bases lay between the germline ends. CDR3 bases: TGTGCCTGTGATTCGAGAGATACGCAGTATTTT. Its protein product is CACDSRDTQYF. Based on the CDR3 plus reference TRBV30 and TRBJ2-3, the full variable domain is SQTIHQWPATLVQPVGSPLSLECTVEGTSNPNLYWYRQAAGRGLQLLFYSVGIGQISSEVPQNLSASRPQDRQFILSSKKLLLSDSGFYLCACDSRDTQYFGPGTRLTVL.

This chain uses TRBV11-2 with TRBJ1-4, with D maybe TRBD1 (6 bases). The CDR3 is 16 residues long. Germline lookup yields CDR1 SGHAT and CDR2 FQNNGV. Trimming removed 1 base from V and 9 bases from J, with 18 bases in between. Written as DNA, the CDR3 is TGTGCCAGCAGCTTAGGGCTGCGGACAGCAGAGAAAAAACTGTTTTTT. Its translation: CASSLGLRTAEKKLFF.

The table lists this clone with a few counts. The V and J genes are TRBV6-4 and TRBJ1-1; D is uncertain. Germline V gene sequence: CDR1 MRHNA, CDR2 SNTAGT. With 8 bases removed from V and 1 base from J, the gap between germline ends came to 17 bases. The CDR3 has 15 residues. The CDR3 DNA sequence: TGTGCCAGCCCTCGACCCCTCGGGAAGAACACTGAAGCTTTCTTT. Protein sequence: CASPRPLGKNTEAFF.

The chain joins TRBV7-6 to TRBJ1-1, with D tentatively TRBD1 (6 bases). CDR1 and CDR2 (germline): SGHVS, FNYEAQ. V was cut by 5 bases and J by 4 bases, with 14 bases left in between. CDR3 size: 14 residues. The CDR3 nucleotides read TGTGCCAGCAGCCTCGCACAGGGCTTCACTGAAGCTTTCTTT. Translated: CASSLAQGFTEAFF.

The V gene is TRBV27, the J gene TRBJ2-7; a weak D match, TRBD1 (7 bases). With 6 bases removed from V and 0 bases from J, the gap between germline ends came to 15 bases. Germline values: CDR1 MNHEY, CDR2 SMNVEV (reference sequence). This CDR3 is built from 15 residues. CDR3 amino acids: CASSPRGESSYEQYF. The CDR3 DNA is TGTGCCAGCAGCCCCAGGGGGGAGAGCTCCTACGAGCAGTACTTC.

CDR3 amino acids: CAISGSGRELVEQYF. The CDR3 bases are TGTGCCATCAGTGGGTCAGGCAGGGAATTGGTCGAGCAGTACTTC. The chain links TRBV10-3 to TRBJ2-7; maybe TRBD1 (5 bases). Germline assignment: CDR1 ENHRY and CDR2 SYGVKD. The CDR3 consists of 15 residues. Trimming removed 4 bases at V and 6 bases at J, with 19 bases between.

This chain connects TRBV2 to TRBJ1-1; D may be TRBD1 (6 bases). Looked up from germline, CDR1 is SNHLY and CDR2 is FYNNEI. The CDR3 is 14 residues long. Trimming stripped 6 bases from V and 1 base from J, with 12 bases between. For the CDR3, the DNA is TGTGCCAGCAGGACCGACAGGACGAACACTGAAGCTTTCTTT. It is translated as CASRTDRTNTEAFF. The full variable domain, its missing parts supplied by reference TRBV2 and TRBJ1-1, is EPEVTQTPSHQVTQMGQEVILRCVPISNHLYFYWYRQILGQKVEFLVSFYNNEISEKSEIFDDQFSVERPDGSNFTLKIRSTKLEDSAMYFCASRTDRTNTEAFFGQGTRLTVV.

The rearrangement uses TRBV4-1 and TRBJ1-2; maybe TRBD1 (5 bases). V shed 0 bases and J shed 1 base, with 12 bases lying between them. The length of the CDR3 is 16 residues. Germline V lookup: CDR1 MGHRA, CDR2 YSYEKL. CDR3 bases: TGCGCCAGCAGCCAAGAGCGGGACCTCTTTAACTATGGCTACACCTTC. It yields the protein CASSQERDLFNYGYTF.

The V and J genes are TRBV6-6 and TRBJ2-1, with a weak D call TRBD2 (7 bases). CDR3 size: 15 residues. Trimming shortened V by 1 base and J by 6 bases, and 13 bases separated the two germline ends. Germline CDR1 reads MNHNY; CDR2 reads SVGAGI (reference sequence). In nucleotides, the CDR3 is TGTGCCAGCAGTTACTTGCGGGGGCAGACCAATGAGCAGTTCTTC. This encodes CASSYLRGQTNEQFF.

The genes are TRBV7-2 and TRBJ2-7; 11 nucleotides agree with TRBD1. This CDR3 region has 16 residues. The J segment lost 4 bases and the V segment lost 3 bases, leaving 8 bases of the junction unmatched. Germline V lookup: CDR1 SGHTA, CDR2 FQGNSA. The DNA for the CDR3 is TGTGCCAGCAGCTTGAGGGCCGGGACAGGGGGTTACGAGCAGTACTTC. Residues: CASSLRAGTGGYEQYF.

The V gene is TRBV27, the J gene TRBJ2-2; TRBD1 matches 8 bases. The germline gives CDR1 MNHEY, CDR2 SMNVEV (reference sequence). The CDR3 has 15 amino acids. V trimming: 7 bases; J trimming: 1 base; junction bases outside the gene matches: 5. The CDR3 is CASTRQGRNTGELFF. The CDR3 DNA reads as TGTGCCAGCACCCGACAGGGGCGGAACACCGGGGAGCTGTTTTTT.

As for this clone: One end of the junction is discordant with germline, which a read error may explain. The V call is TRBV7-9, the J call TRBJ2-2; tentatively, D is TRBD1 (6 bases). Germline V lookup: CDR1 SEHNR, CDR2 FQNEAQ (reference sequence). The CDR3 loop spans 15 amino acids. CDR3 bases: TGTTCCAGCAGCGTAACGGACAGAAACACCGGGGAGCTGTTTTTT. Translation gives CSSSVTDRNTGELFF.

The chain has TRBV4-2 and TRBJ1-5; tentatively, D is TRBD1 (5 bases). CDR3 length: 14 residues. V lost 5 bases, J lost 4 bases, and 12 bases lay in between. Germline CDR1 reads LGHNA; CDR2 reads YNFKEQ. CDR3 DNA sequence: TGTGCCAGCAGCTTGGGGGGTTCAAATCAGCCCCAGCATTTT. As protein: CASSLGGSNQPQHF.

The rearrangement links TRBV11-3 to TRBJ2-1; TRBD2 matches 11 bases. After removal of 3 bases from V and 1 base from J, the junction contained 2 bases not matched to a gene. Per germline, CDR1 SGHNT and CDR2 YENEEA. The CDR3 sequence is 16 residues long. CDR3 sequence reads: CASSFSGGASYNEQFF. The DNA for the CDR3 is TGTGCCAGCAGCTTTAGCGGGGGGGCTTCCTACAATGAGCAGTTCTTC.

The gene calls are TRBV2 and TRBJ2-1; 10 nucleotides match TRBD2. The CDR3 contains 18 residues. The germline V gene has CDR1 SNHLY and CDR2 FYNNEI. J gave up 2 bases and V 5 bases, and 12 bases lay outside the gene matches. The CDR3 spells CASSHEAASGGTYNEQFF. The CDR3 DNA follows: TGTGCCAGCAGTCACGAGGCGGCTAGCGGGGGTACCTACAATGAGCAGTTCTTC.

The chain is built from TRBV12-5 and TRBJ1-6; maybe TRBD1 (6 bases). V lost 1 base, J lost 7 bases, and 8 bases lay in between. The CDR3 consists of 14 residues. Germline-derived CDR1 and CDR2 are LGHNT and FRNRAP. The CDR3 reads CASGLGTDNSPLHF. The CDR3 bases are TGTGCTAGTGGTTTGGGGACAGACAATTCACCCCTCCACTTT. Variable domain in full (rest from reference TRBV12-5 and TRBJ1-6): DARVTQTPRHKVTEMGQEVTMRCQPILGHNTVFWYRQTMMQGLELLAYFRNRAPLDDSGMPKDRFSAEMPDATLATLKIQPSEPRDSAVYFCASGLGTDNSPLHFGNGTRLTVT.

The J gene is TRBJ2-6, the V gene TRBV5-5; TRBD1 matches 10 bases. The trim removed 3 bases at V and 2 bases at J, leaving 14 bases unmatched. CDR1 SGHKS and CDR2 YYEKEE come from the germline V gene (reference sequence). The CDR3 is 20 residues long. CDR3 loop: CASSSYSGTGAGAGANVLTF. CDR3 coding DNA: TGTGCCAGCAGCTCATATTCCGGGACAGGGGCCGGGGCTGGGGCCAACGTCCTGACTTTC.

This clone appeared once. The CDR3 DNA follows: TGTGCCAGCAGCACGACAGGGTCCGAGGCCAACGTCCTGACTTTC. As protein: CASSTTGSEANVLTF. V usage is TRBV7-3 and J usage is TRBJ2-6; 7 bases are a match to TRBD1. V lost 5 bases, J lost 6 bases, and 7 bases stayed unmatched. The CDR3 sequence is 15 residues long. CDR1 and CDR2 from the germline V gene are SGHTA and FQGTGA.

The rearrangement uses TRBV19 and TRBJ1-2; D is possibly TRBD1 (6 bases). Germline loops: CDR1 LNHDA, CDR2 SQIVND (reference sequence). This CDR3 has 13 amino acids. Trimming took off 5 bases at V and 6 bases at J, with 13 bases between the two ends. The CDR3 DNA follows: TGTGCCAGTAGTGCACAGGGTCTGGATGGCTACACCTTC. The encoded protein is CASSAQGLDGYTF.

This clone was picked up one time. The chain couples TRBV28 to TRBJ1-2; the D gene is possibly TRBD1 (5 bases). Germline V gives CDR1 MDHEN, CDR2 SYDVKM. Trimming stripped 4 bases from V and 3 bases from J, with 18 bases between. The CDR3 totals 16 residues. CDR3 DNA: TGTGCCAGCAGTTCCTCGTCGGGGGGATTACACTATGGCTACACCTTC. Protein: CASSSSSGGLHYGYTF.

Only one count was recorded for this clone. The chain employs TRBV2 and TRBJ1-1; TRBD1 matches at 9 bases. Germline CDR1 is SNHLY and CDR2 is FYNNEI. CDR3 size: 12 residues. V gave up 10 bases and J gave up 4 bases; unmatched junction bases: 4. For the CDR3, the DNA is TGTGCCATAGACAGGGGGGGCACTGAAGCTTTCTTT. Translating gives CAIDRGGTEAFF.

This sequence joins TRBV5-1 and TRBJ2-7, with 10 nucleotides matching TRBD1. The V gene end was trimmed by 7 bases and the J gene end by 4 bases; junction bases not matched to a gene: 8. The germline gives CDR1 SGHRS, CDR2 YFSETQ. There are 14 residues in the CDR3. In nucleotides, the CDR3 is TGCGCCAGCGCCGGGGGACAGGGGACTTACGAGCAGTACTTC. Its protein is CASAGGQGTYEQYF. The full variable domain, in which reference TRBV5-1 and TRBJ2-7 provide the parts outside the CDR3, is KAGVTQTPRYLIKTRGQQVTLSCSPISGHRSVSWYQQTPGQGLQFLFEYFSETQRNKGNFPGRFSGRQFSNSRSEMNVSTLELGDSALYLCASAGGQGTYEQYFGPGTRLTVT.

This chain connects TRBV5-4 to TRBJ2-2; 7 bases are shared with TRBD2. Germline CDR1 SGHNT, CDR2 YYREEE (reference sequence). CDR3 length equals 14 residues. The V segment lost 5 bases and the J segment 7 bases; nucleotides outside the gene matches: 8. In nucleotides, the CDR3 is TGTGCCAGCAGTAGGGCGGGAGTGGGCGGGGAGCTGTTTTTT. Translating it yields CASSRAGVGGELFF.

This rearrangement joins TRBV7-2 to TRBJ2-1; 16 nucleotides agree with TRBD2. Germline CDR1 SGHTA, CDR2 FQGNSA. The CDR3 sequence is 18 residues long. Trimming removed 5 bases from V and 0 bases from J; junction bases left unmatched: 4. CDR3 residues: CASSIGTSGRGSYNEQFF. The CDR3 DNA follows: TGTGCCAGCAGCATCGGGACTAGCGGGAGGGGCTCCTACAATGAGCAGTTCTTC.

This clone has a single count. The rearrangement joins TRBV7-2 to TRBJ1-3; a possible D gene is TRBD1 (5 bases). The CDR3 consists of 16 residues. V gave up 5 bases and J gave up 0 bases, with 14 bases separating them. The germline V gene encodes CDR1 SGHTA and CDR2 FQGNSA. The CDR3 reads CASSPQWGSSGNTIYF. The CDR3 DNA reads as TGTGCCAGCAGCCCCCAGTGGGGCAGCTCTGGAAACACCATATATTTT. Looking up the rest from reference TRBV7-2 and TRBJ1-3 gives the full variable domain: GAGVSQSPSNKVTEKGKDVELRCDPISGHTALYWYRQSLGQGLEFLIYFQGNSAPDKSGLPSDRFSAERTGGSVSTLTIQRTQQEDSAVYLCASSPQWGSSGNTIYFGEGSWLTVV.

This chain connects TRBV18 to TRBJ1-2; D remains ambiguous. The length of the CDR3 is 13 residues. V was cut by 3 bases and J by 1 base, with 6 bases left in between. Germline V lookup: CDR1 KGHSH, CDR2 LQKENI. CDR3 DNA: TGTGCCAGCTCACCCCCCGGTAACTATGGCTACACCTTC. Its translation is CASSPPGNYGYTF.